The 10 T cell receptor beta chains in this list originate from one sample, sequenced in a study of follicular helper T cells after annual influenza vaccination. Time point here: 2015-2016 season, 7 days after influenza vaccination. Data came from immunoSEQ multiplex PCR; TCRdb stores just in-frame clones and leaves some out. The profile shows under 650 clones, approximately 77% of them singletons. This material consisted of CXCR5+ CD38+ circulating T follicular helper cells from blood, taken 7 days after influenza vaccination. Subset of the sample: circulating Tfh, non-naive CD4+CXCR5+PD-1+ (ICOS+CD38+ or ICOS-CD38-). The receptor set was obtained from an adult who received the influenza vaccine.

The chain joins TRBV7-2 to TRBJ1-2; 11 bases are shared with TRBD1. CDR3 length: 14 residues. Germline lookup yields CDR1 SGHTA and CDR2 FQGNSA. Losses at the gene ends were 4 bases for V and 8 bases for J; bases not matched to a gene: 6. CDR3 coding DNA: TGTGCCAGCAGCTCGGACAGGGGGCGAGTAGGCTACACCTTC. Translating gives CASSSDRGRVGYTF.

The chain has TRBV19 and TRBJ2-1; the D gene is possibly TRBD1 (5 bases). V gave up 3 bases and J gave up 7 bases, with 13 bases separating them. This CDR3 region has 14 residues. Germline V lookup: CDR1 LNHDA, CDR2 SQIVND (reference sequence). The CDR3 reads CASSIRSRANEQFF. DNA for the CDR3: TGTGCCAGTAGTATCAGATCCAGGGCTAATGAGCAGTTCTTC.

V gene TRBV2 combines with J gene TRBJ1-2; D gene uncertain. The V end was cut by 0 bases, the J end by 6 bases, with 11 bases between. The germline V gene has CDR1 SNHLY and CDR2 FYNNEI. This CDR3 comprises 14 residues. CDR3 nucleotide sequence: TGTGCCAGCAGTGAAGCGGGCAGGTCCGATGGCTACACCTTC. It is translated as CASSEAGRSDGYTF. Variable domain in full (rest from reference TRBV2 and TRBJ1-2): EPEVTQTPSHQVTQMGQEVILRCVPISNHLYFYWYRQILGQKVEFLVSFYNNEISEKSEIFDDQFSVERPDGSNFTLKIRSTKLEDSAMYFCASSEAGRSDGYTFGSGTRLTVV.

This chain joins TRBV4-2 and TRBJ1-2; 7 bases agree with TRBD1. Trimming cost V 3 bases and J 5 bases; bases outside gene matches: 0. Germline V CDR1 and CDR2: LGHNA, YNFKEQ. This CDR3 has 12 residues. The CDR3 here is CASSQGQYGYTF. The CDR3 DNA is TGTGCCAGCAGCCAGGGACAGTATGGCTACACCTTC.

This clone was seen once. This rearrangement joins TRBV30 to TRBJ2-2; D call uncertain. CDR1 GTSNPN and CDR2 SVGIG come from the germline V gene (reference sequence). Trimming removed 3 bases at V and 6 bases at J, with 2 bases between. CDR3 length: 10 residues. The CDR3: CAWSSGELFF. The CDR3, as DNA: TGTGCCTGGAGCTCCGGGGAGCTGTTTTTT.

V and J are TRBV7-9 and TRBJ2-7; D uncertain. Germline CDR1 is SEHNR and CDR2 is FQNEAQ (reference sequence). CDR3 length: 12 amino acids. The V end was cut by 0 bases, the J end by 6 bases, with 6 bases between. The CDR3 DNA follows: TGTGCCAGCAGCTTAGCGCAGAGCGAGCAGTACTTC. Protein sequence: CASSLAQSEQYF.

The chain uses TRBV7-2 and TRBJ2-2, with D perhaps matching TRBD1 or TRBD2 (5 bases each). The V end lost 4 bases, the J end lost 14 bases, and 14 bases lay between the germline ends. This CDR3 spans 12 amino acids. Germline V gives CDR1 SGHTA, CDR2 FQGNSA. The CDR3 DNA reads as TGTGCCAGCAGCTGGGACGATCTCGTTCTGTTTTTT. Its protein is CASSWDDLVLFF.

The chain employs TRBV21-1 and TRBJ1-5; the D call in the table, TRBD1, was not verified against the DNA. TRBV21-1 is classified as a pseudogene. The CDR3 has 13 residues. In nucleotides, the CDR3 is TGTGCCAGCAGACATTGGCATCATCAGCCCCAGCATTTT. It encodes CASRHWHHQPQHF.

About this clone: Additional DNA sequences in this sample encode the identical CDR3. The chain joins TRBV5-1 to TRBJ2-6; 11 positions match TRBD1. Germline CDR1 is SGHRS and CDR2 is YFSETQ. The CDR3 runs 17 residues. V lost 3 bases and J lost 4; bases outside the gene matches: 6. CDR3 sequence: CASSSRDRGTGANVLTF. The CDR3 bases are TGCGCCAGCAGCTCGCGGGACAGGGGGACCGGGGCCAACGTCCTGACTTTC.

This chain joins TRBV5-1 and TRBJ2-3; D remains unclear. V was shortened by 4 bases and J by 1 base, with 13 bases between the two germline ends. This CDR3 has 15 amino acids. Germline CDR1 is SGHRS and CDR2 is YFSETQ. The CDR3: CASSPEDPGTDTQYF. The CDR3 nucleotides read TGCGCCAGCAGCCCAGAAGACCCAGGCACAGATACGCAGTATTTT.